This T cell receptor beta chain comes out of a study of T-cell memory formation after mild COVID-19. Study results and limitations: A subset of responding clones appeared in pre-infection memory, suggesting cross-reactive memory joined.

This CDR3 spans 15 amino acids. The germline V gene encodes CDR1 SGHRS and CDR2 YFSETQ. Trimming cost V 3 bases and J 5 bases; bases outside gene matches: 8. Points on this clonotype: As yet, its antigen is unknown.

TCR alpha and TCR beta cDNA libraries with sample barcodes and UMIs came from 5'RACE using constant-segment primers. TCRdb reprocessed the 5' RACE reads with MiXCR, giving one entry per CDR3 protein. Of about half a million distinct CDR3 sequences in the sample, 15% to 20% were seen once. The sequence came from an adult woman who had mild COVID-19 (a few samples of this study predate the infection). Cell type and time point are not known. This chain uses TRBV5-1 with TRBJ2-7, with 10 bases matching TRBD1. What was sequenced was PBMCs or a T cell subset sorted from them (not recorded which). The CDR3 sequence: CASSYGTGVFDEQYF. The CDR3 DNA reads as TGCGCCAGCAGCTACGGGACAGGGGTGTTCGACGAGCAGTACTTC.